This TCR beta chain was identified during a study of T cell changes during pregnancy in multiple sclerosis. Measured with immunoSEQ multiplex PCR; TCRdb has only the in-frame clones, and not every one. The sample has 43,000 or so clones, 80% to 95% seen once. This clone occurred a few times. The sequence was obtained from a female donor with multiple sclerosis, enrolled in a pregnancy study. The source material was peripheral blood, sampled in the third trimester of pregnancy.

CDR3 sequence reads: CASRGHGGLQQPQHF. CDR3 bases: TGTGCCAGCCGAGGGCACGGGGGGCTTCAACAGCCCCAGCATTTT. This rearrangement joins TRBV28 to TRBJ1-5; D is perhaps TRBD1 (6 bases). Germline-derived CDR1 and CDR2 are MDHEN and SYDVKM. The V end was cut by 8 bases, the J end by 7 bases, with 21 bases between. The CDR3 spans 15 residues.